These 30 T cell receptor beta chains were sequenced from one sample in a study of cytomegalovirus exposure and HLA in healthy donors (dated by TCRdb to 2016 to 2017). Preparation of the library involved the immunoSEQ multiplex PCR assay. A mixture of 60 forward primers for TCR Vbeta segments and 13 reverse primers for TCR Jbeta segments was used in the multiplex PCR. As stored in TCRdb, this immuneACCESS dataset retains in-frame rearrangements with V and J assigned. A fraction of the clones does not appear; measured against another copy, unresolved V genes explain less than half of the discrepancy, and the remainder lacks a known reason. This sample comprises about 260,000 clones, around 65% of them detected only once. The ten largest clones take up approximately 2.3% of the sample. Sequencing was done on a sample of PBMCs. Every receptor here comes from a female donor in good health and CMV-seronegative.

The chain is built from TRBV6-5 and TRBJ2-3, with TRBD1 matching over 7 bases. CDR3 length: 15 amino acids. The ends lost 3 bases at V and 2 bases at J; junction bases unmatched: 5. Germline V gene sequence: CDR1 MNHEY, CDR2 SVGAGI. The CDR3 is CASSYGRGYTDTQYF. The CDR3 DNA sequence: TGTGCCAGCAGTTATGGCAGGGGGTACACAGATACGCAGTATTTT.

V and J are TRBV2 and TRBJ2-2; possible D gene TRBD2, 6 bases. The V end lost 2 bases, the J end lost 5 bases, and 9 bases lay between the germline ends. The CDR3 is 14 amino acids. CDR1 and CDR2 (germline): SNHLY, FYNNEI. The CDR3 DNA is TGTGCCAGCAGTGAACAAGGAGGGACCGGGGAGCTGTTTTTT. Its translation: CASSEQGGTGELFF.

The V gene is TRBV5-1, the J gene TRBJ1-4, with TRBD1 matching over 8 bases. The CDR3 has 17 amino acids. The J segment lost 3 bases and the V segment lost 0 bases, leaving 7 bases of the junction unmatched. CDR1 and CDR2 from the germline V gene are SGHRS and YFSETQ. CDR3 loop: CASSLGSGGRANEKLFF. DNA for the CDR3: TGCGCCAGCAGCTTGGGGTCAGGGGGCAGAGCTAATGAAAAACTGTTTTTT.

The chain employs TRBV2 and TRBJ1-5; 8 bases agree with TRBD1. Germline lookup yields CDR1 SNHLY and CDR2 FYNNEI. V lost 1 base and J lost 6; bases outside the gene matches: 2. This CDR3 region has 14 residues. CDR3 region: CASSEDRGGQPQHF. The CDR3 bases are TGTGCCAGCAGTGAAGACAGGGGGGGTCAGCCCCAGCATTTT.

The chain carries TRBV5-5 and TRBJ1-5; D possibly corresponds to TRBD1 (6 bases). Per germline, CDR1 SGHKS and CDR2 YYEKEE (reference sequence). V was cut by 2 bases and J by 5 bases, with 14 bases left in between. The CDR3 is 15 amino acids. CDR3 DNA sequence: TGTGCCAGCAGCTTTGAGGGGGATGCGTATCAGCCCCAGCATTTT. This sequence encodes CASSFEGDAYQPQHF. The whole variable domain, remainder taken from reference TRBV5-5 and TRBJ1-5, is DAGVTQSPTHLIKTRGQQVTLRCSPISGHKSVSWYQQVLGQGPQFIFQYYEKEERGRGNFPDRFSARQFPNYSSELNVNALLLGDSALYLCASSFEGDAYQPQHFGDGTRLSIL.

The chain carries TRBV5-1 and TRBJ2-7; a weak D match, TRBD2 (6 bases). CDR1 and CDR2 from the germline V gene are SGHRS and YFSETQ. This CDR3 has 15 amino acids. Between the trimmed V and J ends, which lost 0 bases and 3 bases, there was a span of 13 bases. CDR3 in amino acids: CASSLGRVEGYEQYF. The CDR3 nucleotides read TGCGCCAGCAGCTTGGGGAGGGTTGAGGGCTACGAGCAGTACTTC.

The V call is TRBV5-4, the J call TRBJ2-2; TRBD1 agrees at 9 bases. The CDR3 is 15 residues long. Trimming cost V 4 bases and J 1 base; bases outside gene matches: 2. Germline V gene lookup returns CDR1 SGHNT and CDR2 YYREEE (reference sequence). The CDR3 bases are TGTGCCAGCAGCCGGGGACAGGGGAACACCGGGGAGCTGTTTTTT. This sequence encodes CASSRGQGNTGELFF.

This clone was counted once. The V call is TRBV15, the J call TRBJ2-1, with a possible D match to TRBD1 (6 bases). The CDR3 sequence is 13 residues long. The germline V and J ends were trimmed by 2 bases and 8 bases, with 10 bases remaining between them. Germline lookup yields CDR1 LNHNV and CDR2 YYDKDF (reference sequence). For the CDR3, the DNA is TGTGCCACCAGCAGAAACAGGGTCCATGAGCAGTTCTTC. Residues: CATSRNRVHEQFF.

With regard to this clone: Other DNA sequences in the sample encode the same CDR3. The V and J genes are TRBV5-4 and TRBJ1-1, with D possibly matching TRBD1 (5 bases). Trimming stripped 4 bases from V and 0 bases from J, with 10 bases between. Germline CDR1 and CDR2: SGHNT and YYREEE (reference sequence). The CDR3 extends over 14 amino acids. The chain's CDR3 is CASSPGGMNTEAFF. The CDR3 nucleotides read TGTGCCAGCAGCCCGGGGGGGATGAACACTGAAGCTTTCTTT.

The rearrangement uses TRBV25-1 and TRBJ1-5; possible D gene TRBD1, 6 bases. CDR1 is MGHDK and CDR2 is SYGVNS in the germline V gene. There are 14 residues in the CDR3. The V gene lost 6 bases and the J gene lost 2 bases, with 11 bases spanning the gap. The CDR3 DNA is TGTGCCAGCAGCAGCTCAGGGGGCAATCAGCCCCAGCATTTT. It translates to CASSSSGGNQPQHF.

The V call is TRBV6-5, the J call TRBJ2-7; no reliable D call. This CDR3 has 15 residues. With 0 bases removed from V and 2 bases from J, the gap between germline ends came to 11 bases. Germline CDR1 reads MNHEY; CDR2 reads SVGAGI. CDR3 sequence: CASSYSFTYPYEQYF. DNA of the CDR3: TGTGCCAGCAGTTACTCGTTCACCTATCCCTACGAGCAGTACTTC.

This chain joins TRBV10-2 and TRBJ2-7, with no clear D. The CDR3 spans 14 residues. V lost 3 bases, J lost 3 bases, and 12 bases lay in between. Germline V gene lookup returns CDR1 WSHSY and CDR2 SAAADI. The CDR3 spells CASSDGGPFYEQYF. In DNA, the CDR3 is TGCGCCAGCAGTGATGGCGGTCCTTTCTACGAGCAGTACTTC.

This chain connects TRBV15 to TRBJ2-7; 8 nucleotides agree with TRBD2. Per germline, CDR1 LNHNV and CDR2 YYDKDF (reference sequence). The CDR3 sequence is 15 residues long. J gave up 5 bases and V 7 bases, and 13 bases lay outside the gene matches. The DNA of the CDR3 is TGTGCCACCACCCTGGAAGCGGGAGCATGGGACGAGCAGTACTTC. Translating it yields CATTLEAGAWDEQYF.

V usage is TRBV18 and J usage is TRBJ1-5; 11 bases line up with TRBD1. This CDR3 has 15 amino acids. Germline V gene lookup returns CDR1 KGHSH and CDR2 LQKENI. The ends lost 4 bases at V and 6 bases at J; junction bases unmatched: 5. CDR3 residues: CASSQSGQGAQPQHF. CDR3 nucleotide sequence: TGTGCCAGCTCACAGTCAGGACAGGGGGCTCAGCCCCAGCATTTT.

This clone showed up just a few times. The chain links TRBV9 to TRBJ2-1; no reliable D call. Germline CDR1 and CDR2: SGDLS and YYNGEE. V shed 2 bases and J shed 9 bases, with 15 bases lying between them. This CDR3 contains 14 residues. The CDR3 spells CASSVASWVGEQFF. CDR3 DNA sequence: TGTGCCAGCAGCGTCGCTAGTTGGGTAGGTGAGCAGTTCTTC.

This clone was observed a few times. The V gene is TRBV4-1, the J gene TRBJ2-5; possibly TRBD2 for D (5 bases). The ends were cut back, 2 bases at V and 5 bases at J, with 15 bases in the middle. Germline V gene lookup returns CDR1 MGHRA and CDR2 YSYEKL. The CDR3 consists of 15 residues. The CDR3 bases are TGCGCCAGCAGCCAACGGGGATCGCCGAGGGAGACCCAGTACTTC. This sequence encodes CASSQRGSPRETQYF.

The CDR3 sequence: CASGSGSSYNEQFF. DNA of the CDR3: TGTGCCAGCGGTAGCGGAAGCTCCTACAATGAGCAGTTCTTC. The chain combines TRBV25-1 with TRBJ2-1; the D gene is possibly TRBD2 (6 bases). Per the germline V gene, CDR1 is MGHDK and CDR2 is SYGVNS. CDR3 size: 14 residues. Trimming left V 8 bases short and J 0 bases short, with 11 bases between.

The V gene is TRBV11-3, the J gene TRBJ1-1; D is unresolved. The ends were cut back, 1 base at V and 7 bases at J, with 7 bases in the middle. CDR3 length: 12 residues. Germline loops: CDR1 SGHNT, CDR2 YENEEA. The CDR3 nucleotides are TGTGCCAGCAGCTTAGGGCGGGGTGAAGCTTTCTTT. It encodes CASSLGRGEAFF.

The J gene is TRBJ1-4, the V gene TRBV7-9; 10 bases map to TRBD1. This CDR3 spans 14 amino acids. Germline V CDR1 and CDR2: SEHNR, FQNEAQ (reference sequence). The CDR3 DNA reads as TGTGCTGGAGGGACAGGGGAGACTAATGAAAAACTGTTTTTT. Its translation: CAGGTGETNEKLFF.

The chain couples TRBV5-4 to TRBJ1-2, with D perhaps TRBD1 (5 bases). Germline CDR1 SGHNT, CDR2 YYREEE (reference sequence). V dropped 2 bases and J dropped 4 bases, with 18 bases sitting between them. This CDR3 is 16 amino acids long. CDR3 nucleotides: TGTGCCAGCAGCTTCCGGGACTCCGTCGACCTCTATGGCTACACCTTC. Translation: CASSFRDSVDLYGYTF.

This clone was seen a handful of times. The rearrangement joins TRBV18 to TRBJ1-2; D might be TRBD1 (6 bases). Germline CDR1 and CDR2: KGHSH and LQKENI. This CDR3 has 15 residues. V lost 2 bases to trimming and J lost 2 bases, with 12 bases between them. The CDR3 spells CASSPYTGTNYGYTF. CDR3 nucleotides: TGTGCCAGCTCACCATATACAGGGACCAACTATGGCTACACCTTC.

The sample holds one count of this clone. The rearrangement links TRBV4-2 to TRBJ2-3; TRBD2 matches 10 bases. CDR1 and CDR2 (germline): LGHNA, YNFKEQ. The trim removed 0 bases at V and 0 bases at J, leaving 12 bases unmatched. The CDR3 spans 20 residues. CDR3 sequence reads: CASSQEIPSLAGASTDTQYF. The CDR3 DNA reads TGTGCCAGCAGCCAAGAAATCCCTTCCCTAGCGGGAGCTAGCACAGATACGCAGTATTTT.

This rearrangement joins TRBV28 to TRBJ1-5; D is undetermined. Germline V gene sequence: CDR1 MDHEN, CDR2 SYDVKM. V was trimmed by 3 bases and J by 6 bases, leaving 9 bases between them. CDR3 length: 13 amino acids. The CDR3 region is CASSFDSGQPQHF. DNA of the CDR3: TGTGCCAGCAGTTTTGACTCGGGTCAGCCCCAGCATTTT.

This clone was counted between two and nine times. V is TRBV5-1 and J is TRBJ1-1, with a tentative D call TRBD1 (6 bases). The V and J ends lost 0 bases and 4 bases respectively, with 10 bases between them. This CDR3 is built from 14 residues. The germline V gene encodes CDR1 SGHRS and CDR2 YFSETQ. The CDR3 reads CASSLDRASTEAFF. In nucleotides, the CDR3 is TGCGCCAGCAGCTTGGACAGGGCGAGCACTGAAGCTTTCTTT.

V is TRBV9 and J is TRBJ2-7, with TRBD1 matching 9 bases. CDR1 SGDLS and CDR2 YYNGEE come from the germline V gene. The CDR3 is 16 residues long. V was pared by 0 bases and J by 0 bases, with 4 bases of the junction left unmatched. This CDR3 is CASSVGDRDPSYEQYF. CDR3 sequence (DNA): TGTGCCAGCAGCGTAGGGGACAGGGATCCCTCCTACGAGCAGTACTTC. The full variable domain, with the rest looked up from reference TRBV9 and TRBJ2-7, is DSGVTQTPKHLITATGQRVTLRCSPRSGDLSVYWYQQSLDQGLQFLIQYYNGEERAKGNILERFSAQQFPDLHSELNLSSLELGDSALYFCASSVGDRDPSYEQYFGPGTRLTVT.

The chain links TRBV28 to TRBJ2-7; D unresolved. The CDR3 spans 13 residues. CDR1 MDHEN and CDR2 SYDVKM come from the germline V gene. V was pared by 5 bases and J by 6 bases, with 14 bases between. The CDR3 nucleotides read TGTGCCAGCAGTGACGACTCATGGTCCGAGCAGTACTTC. Encoded protein: CASSDDSWSEQYF.

The chain has TRBV7-9 and TRBJ2-5; 7 bases fit TRBD2. The trim removed 2 bases at V and 2 bases at J, leaving 8 bases unmatched. Germline CDR1 SEHNR, CDR2 FQNEAQ (reference sequence). This CDR3 spans 16 amino acids. DNA for the CDR3: TGTGCCAGCAGCTTATTCTGGGGGGGAATACAAGAGACCCAGTACTTC. Translating gives CASSLFWGGIQETQYF.

This rearrangement joins TRBV7-8 to TRBJ2-1; the D is unclear. The V and J ends lost 1 base and 5 bases respectively, with 15 bases between them. The CDR3 covers 16 residues. Germline loops: CDR1 SGHVS, CDR2 FQNEAQ. The CDR3 spells CASSLGSGAVNNEQFF. The CDR3 nucleotides are TGTGCCAGCAGCTTAGGCTCGGGTGCGGTAAACAATGAGCAGTTCTTC.

This chain uses TRBV2 with TRBJ2-7; D call uncertain. CDR3 length: 14 amino acids. Germline V gives CDR1 SNHLY, CDR2 FYNNEI. V was cut by 5 bases and J by 0 bases, with 11 bases left in between. The CDR3: CASSTSAISYEQYF. The CDR3 DNA is TGTGCCAGCAGTACAAGTGCCATCTCCTACGAGCAGTACTTC. Based on the CDR3 plus reference TRBV2 and TRBJ2-7, the full variable domain is EPEVTQTPSHQVTQMGQEVILRCVPISNHLYFYWYRQILGQKVEFLVSFYNNEISEKSEIFDDQFSVERPDGSNFTLKIRSTKLEDSAMYFCASSTSAISYEQYFGPGTRLTVT.

The rearrangement joins TRBV5-1 to TRBJ2-1; 8 positions match TRBD2. This CDR3 comprises 15 residues. The germline V gene encodes CDR1 SGHRS and CDR2 YFSETQ. The V segment lost 1 base and the J segment 9 bases; nucleotides outside the gene matches: 9. Here the CDR3 reads CASSLKRELPGEQFF. The CDR3 nucleotides read TGCGCCAGCAGCTTGAAGCGGGAGTTACCCGGTGAGCAGTTCTTC.